This TCR beta chain was profiled in a study of CD4 T cells in relation to SARS-CoV-2 and coronaviruses. As for the study in general: TCR beta CDR3s were sequenced after approximately ten-day antigen culture of PBMCs. General study points: Pre-pandemic and post-infection samples never came from the same donor. In around 63% of donors, memory CD4+ clonotypes crossrecognized SARS-CoV-2 and at least one common cold coronavirus spike.

The trim removed 6 bases at V and 10 bases at J, leaving 6 bases unmatched. This CDR3 has 13 amino acids. From germline, CDR1 is MDHEN and CDR2 SYDVKM. Before the COVID-19 pandemic, during about 2010-2018, CD4+ T cells were taken from unexposed donors. CD4+ T cells were isolated from the cells after around eleven days of culture. Sequencing was performed with immunoSEQ multiplex PCR; in TCRdb, only in-frame clones are kept and a portion is missing. The data contain about 21,000 clones, 74% of them singletons. With respect to this clone: Antigen: not known.

Material: CD4+ T cells from PBMCs, cultured in vitro. This sequence originates from a human donor in good health. The chain uses TRBV28 and TRBJ2-1, with 10 positions matching TRBD1. This CDR3 is CASRRQGAGEQFF. The CDR3 nucleotides read TGTGCCAGCAGGCGACAGGGGGCAGGGGAGCAGTTCTTC.